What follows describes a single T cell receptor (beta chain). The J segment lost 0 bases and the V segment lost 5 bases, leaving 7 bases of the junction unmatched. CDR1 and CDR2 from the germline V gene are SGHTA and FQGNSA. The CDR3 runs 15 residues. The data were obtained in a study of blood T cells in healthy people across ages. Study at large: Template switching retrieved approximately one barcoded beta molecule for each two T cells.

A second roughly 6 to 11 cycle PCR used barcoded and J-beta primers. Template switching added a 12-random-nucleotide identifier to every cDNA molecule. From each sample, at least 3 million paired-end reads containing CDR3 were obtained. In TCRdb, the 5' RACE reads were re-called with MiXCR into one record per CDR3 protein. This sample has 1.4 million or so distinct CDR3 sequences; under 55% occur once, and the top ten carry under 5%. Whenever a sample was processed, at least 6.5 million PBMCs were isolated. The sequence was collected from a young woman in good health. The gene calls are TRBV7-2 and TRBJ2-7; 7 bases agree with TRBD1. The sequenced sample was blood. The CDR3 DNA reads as TGTGCCAGCAGCCCCCGACAGGGCGCCTCCTACGAGCAGTACTTC. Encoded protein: CASSPRQGASYEQYF.